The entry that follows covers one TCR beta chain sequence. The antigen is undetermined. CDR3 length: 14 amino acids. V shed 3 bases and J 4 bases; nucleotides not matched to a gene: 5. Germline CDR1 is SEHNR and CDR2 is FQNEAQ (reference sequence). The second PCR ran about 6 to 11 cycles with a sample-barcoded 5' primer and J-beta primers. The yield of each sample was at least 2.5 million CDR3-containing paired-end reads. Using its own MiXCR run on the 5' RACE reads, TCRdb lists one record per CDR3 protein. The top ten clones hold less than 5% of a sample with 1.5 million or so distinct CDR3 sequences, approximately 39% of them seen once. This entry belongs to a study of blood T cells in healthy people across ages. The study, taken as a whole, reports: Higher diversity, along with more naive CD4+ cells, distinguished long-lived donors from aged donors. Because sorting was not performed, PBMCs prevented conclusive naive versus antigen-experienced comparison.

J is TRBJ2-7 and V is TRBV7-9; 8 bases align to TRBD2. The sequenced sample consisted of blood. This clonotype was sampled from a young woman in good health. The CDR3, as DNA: TGTGCCAGCAGCTTTCCCGGGGGGGAGTACGAGCAGTACTTC. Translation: CASSFPGGEYEQYF.